The entry that follows covers one T cell receptor beta chain sequence. Per the original data handling: The assay estimated nucleated cells by amplifying reference gene primers. Produced via immunoSEQ multiplex PCR; TCRdb's table is partial and in-frame only. Clonal size and the V and J genes are those of that table, whereas D and trimming came from the DNA. The sample holds 70,000 or so clones, more than 80% seen once. This sample was included in a study of blood T cell repertoires in COVID-19. As for the study in general: From the United States, Italy and Spain came samples of acute and convalescent COVID-19.

Sequencing used peripheral blood. The receptor's source is a woman older than 75 with active COVID-19.

For the CDR3, the DNA is TGTGCCAGTAGTCCCCGGACAGCCCTGGGGCTCACAGATACGCAGTATTTT. Its translation: CASSPRTALGLTDTQYF. The chain links TRBV19 to TRBJ2-3; D might be TRBD1 (6 bases). The CDR3 runs to 17 residues. Germline CDR1 and CDR2: LNHDA and SQIVND (reference sequence). Trimming took off 5 bases at V and 2 bases at J, with 20 bases between the two ends.